The TCR beta chain described here comes from a study of shared clonotypes between healthy human individuals. The study's findings and limits: Naive CD4 clonotypes were shared across a handful of donors at about 5%.

On this clone itself: Its specificity is not known.

CDR1 and CDR2 from the germline V gene are MDHEN and SYDVKM. Trimming left V 4 bases short and J 3 bases short, with 12 bases between. CDR3 length: 15 residues. Data came from immunoSEQ multiplex PCR; TCRdb stores just in-frame clones and leaves some out. The repertoire holds around 180,000 clones, with approximately 92% as singletons. The sequenced material came from naive CD4+ T cells sorted from blood. As for subset: CD45RA+ positively selected. The receptor was derived from a woman under 40 in good health. The chain recombines TRBV28 with TRBJ1-4; D is unclear. This chain's CDR3 is CASSSMGGPNEKLFF. CDR3 bases: TGTGCCAGCAGTTCAATGGGAGGGCCTAATGAAAAACTGTTTTTT. Drawing the rest from reference TRBV28 and TRBJ1-4, the complete variable domain is DVKVTQSSRYLVKRTGEKVFLECVQDMDHENMFWYRQDPGLGLRLIYFSYDVKMKEKGDIPEGYSVSREKKERFSLILESASTNQTSMYLCASSSMGGPNEKLFFGSGTQLSVL.